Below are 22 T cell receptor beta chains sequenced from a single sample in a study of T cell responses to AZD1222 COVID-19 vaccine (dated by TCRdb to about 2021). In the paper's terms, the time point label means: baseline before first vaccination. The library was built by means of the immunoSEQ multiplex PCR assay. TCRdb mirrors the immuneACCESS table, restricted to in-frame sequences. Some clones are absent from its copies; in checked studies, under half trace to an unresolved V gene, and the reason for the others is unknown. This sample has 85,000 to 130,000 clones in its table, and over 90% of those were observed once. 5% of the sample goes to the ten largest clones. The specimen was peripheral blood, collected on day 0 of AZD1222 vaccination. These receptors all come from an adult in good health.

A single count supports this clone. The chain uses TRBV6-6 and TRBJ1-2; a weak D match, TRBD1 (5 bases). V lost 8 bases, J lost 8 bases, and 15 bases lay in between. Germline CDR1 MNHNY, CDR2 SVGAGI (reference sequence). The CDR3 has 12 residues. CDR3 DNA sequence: TGTGCCAGCGGGGGGGGGACCGGAGGCTACACCTTC. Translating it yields CASGGGTGGYTF.

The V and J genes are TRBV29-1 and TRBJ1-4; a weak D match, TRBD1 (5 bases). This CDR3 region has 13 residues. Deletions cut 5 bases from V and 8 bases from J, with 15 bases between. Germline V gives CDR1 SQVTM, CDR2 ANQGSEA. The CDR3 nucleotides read TGCAGCGTTCAACACAGGCGGAAAGAAAAACTGTTTTTT. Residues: CSVQHRRKEKLFF.

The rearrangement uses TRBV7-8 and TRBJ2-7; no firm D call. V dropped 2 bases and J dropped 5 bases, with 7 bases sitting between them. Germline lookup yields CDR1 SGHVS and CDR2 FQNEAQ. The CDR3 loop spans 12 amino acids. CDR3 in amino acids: CASSLLRDEQYF. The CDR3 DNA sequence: TGTGCCAGCAGCTTATTACGGGACGAGCAGTACTTC.

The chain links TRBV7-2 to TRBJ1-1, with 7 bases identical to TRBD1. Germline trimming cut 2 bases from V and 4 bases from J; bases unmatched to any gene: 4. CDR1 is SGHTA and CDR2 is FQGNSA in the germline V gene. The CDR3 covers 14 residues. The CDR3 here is CASSLPAGGTEAFF. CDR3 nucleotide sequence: TGTGCCAGCAGCTTACCGGCAGGGGGCACTGAAGCTTTCTTT.

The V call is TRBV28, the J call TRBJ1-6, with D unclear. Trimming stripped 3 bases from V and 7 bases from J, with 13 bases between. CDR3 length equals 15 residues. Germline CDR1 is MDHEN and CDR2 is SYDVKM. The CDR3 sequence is CASSLATEWNSPLHF. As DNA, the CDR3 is TGTGCCAGCAGTTTGGCAACCGAATGGAATTCACCCCTCCACTTT.

The CDR3 bases are TGTGCCATCAGTGGCCGGGAAGTTGGGGAGCTGTTTTTT. It is translated as CAISGREVGELFF. The chain combines TRBV10-3 with TRBJ2-2, with TRBD2 as a possible D gene (5 bases). Trimming pared 4 bases from V and 8 bases from J, leaving 11 bases between. Germline loops: CDR1 ENHRY, CDR2 SYGVKD. This CDR3 region has 13 residues.

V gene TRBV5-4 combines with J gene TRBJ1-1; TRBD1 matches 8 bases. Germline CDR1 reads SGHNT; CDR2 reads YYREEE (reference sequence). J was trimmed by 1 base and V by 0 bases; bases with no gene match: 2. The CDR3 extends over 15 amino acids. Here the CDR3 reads CASSLVGQANTEAFF. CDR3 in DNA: TGTGCCAGCAGCTTGGTGGGACAGGCGAACACTGAAGCTTTCTTT.

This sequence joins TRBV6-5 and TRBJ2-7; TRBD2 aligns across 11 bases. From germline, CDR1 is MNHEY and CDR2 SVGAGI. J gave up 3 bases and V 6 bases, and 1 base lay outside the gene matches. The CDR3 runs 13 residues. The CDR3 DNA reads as TGTGCCAGCAGACTAGCGGGAGACTACGAGCAGTACTTC. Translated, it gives CASRLAGDYEQYF.

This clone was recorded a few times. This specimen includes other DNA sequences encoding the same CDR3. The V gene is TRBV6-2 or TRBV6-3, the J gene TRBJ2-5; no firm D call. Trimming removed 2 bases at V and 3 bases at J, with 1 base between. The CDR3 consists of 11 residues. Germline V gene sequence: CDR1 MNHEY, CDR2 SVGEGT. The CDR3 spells CASSYKETQYF. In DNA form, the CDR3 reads TGTGCCAGCAGTTACAAAGAGACCCAGTACTTC.

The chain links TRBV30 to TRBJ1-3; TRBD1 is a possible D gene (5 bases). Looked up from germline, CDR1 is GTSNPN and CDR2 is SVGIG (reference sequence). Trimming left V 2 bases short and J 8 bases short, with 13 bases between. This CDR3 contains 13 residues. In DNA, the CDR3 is TGTGCCTGGAGTTCCTGGGGACTTGACACCATATATTTT. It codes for CAWSSWGLDTIYF. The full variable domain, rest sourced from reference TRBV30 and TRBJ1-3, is SQTIHQWPATLVQPVGSPLSLECTVEGTSNPNLYWYRQAAGRGLQLLFYSVGIGQISSEVPQNLSASRPQDRQFILSSKKLLLSDSGFYLCAWSSWGLDTIYFGEGSWLTVV.

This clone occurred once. CDR3 nucleotide sequence: TGTGCCAGCACGTCGGGATCAGGGGGCTACACGGAGTACTTC. It specifies CASTSGSGGYTEYF. The chain carries TRBV2 and TRBJ2-7; 8 bases map to TRBD1. The germline V gene encodes CDR1 SNHLY and CDR2 FYNNEI. This CDR3 spans 14 amino acids. The J segment lost 11 bases and the V segment lost 7 bases, leaving 16 bases of the junction unmatched.

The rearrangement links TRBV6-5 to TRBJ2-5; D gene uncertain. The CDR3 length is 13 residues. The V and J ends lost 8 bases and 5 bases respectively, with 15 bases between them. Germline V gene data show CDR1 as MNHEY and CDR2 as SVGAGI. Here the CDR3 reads CASGLGVEETQYF. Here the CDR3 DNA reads TGTGCCAGCGGATTGGGTGTCGAGGAGACCCAGTACTTC.

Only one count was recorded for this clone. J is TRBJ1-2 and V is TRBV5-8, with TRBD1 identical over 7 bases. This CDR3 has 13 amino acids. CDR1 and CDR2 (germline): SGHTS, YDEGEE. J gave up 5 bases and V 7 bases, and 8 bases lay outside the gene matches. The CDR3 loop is CASETGSGYGYTF. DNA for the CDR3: TGTGCCAGCGAGACAGGGTCAGGATATGGCTACACCTTC.

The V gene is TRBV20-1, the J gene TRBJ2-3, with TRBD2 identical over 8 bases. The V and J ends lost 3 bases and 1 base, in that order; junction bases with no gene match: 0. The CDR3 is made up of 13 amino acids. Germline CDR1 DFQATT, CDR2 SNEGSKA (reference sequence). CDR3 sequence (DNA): TGCAGTGCTAGTAGCGGGGGCACAGATACGCAGTATTTT. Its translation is CSASSGGTDTQYF.

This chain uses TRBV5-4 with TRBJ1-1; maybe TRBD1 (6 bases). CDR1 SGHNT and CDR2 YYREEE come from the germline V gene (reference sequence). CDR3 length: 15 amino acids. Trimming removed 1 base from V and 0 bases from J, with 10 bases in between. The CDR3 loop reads CASSLTGRLNTEAFF. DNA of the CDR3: TGTGCCAGCAGCTTGACAGGGAGATTGAACACTGAAGCTTTCTTT.

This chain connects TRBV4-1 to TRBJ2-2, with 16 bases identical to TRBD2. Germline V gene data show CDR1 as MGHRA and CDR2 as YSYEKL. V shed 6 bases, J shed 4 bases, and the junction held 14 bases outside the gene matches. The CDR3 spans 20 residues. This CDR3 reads CASRPIPGLAGGPGTGELFF. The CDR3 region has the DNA TGCGCCAGCAGACCTATTCCGGGACTAGCGGGAGGGCCCGGCACCGGGGAGCTGTTTTTT.

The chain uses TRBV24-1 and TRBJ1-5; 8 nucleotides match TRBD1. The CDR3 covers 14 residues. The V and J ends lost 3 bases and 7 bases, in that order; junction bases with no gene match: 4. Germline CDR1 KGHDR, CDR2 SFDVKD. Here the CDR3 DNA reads TGTGCCACCAGTGATAAAACAGGGGGGCAGCCCCAGCATTTT. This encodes CATSDKTGGQPQHF.

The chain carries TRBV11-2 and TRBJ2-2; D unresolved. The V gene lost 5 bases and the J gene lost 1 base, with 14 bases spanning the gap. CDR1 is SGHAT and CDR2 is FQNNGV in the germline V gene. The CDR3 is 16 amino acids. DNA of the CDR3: TGTGCCAGCAGCCTAACTCCGACTGAGAACACCGGGGAGCTGTTTTTT. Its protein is CASSLTPTENTGELFF.

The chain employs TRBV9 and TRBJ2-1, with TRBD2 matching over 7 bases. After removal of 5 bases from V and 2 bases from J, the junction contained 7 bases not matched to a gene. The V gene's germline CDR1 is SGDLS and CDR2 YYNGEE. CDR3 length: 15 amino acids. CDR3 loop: CASRGSSGAYNEQFF. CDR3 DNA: TGTGCCAGCAGGGGTTCTAGCGGAGCCTACAATGAGCAGTTCTTC.

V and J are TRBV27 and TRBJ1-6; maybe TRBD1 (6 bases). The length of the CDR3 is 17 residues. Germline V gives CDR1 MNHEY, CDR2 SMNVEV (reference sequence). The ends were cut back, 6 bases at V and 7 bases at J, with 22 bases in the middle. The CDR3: CASSRAPVTGWNSPLHF. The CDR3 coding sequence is TGTGCCAGCAGCCGCGCCCCGGTTACAGGGTGGAATTCACCCCTCCACTTT.

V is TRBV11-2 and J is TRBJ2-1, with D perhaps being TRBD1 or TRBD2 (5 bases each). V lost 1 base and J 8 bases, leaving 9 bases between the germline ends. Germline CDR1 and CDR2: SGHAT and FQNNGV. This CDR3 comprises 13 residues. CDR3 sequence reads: CASSLVLGHEQFF. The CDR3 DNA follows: TGTGCCAGCAGCTTAGTACTGGGACATGAGCAGTTCTTC.

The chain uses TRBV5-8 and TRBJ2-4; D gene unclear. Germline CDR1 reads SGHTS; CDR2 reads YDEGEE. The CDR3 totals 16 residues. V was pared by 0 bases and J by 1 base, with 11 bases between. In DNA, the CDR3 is TGTGCCAGCAGCTTGGTGAAGGAACCGGCCAAAAACATTCAGTACTTC. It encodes CASSLVKEPAKNIQYF.